Presented here are 25 T cell receptor beta chains from one specimen sequenced in a study of radiation and T cells in renal cell carcinoma. Clones were sequenced by immunoSEQ multiplex PCR, and TCRdb holds only the in-frame ones, with some missing. The table records 130,000 or so clones, approximately 87% of them present only once. Time point here: baseline pretreatment blood. Treatment in this sample: 15 Gy SBRT to primary tumor, nephrectomy 4 weeks later. The sample consisted of blood, taken from a patient whose treatment included radiotherapy and nephrectomy. The receptors were sampled from a woman aged 45-65 years with renal cell carcinoma.

This rearrangement joins TRBV9 to TRBJ1-3; D ambiguous. Trimming stripped 0 bases from V and 2 bases from J, with 9 bases between. Germline V gene sequence: CDR1 SGDLS, CDR2 YYNGEE. The length of the CDR3 is 15 residues. The CDR3 reads CASSVALGTGNTIYF. The CDR3 bases are TGTGCCAGCAGCGTAGCTTTGGGAACTGGAAACACCATATATTTT. Variable domain in full (rest from reference TRBV9 and TRBJ1-3): DSGVTQTPKHLITATGQRVTLRCSPRSGDLSVYWYQQSLDQGLQFLIQYYNGEERAKGNILERFSAQQFPDLHSELNLSSLELGDSALYFCASSVALGTGNTIYFGEGSWLTVV.

The rearrangement links TRBV29-1 to TRBJ1-1; D possibly corresponds to TRBD1 (5 bases). This CDR3 comprises 11 residues. Germline V gene lookup returns CDR1 SQVTM and CDR2 ANQGSEA. The CDR3 spells CKGRVNTEAFF. The CDR3 nucleotides are TGCAAGGGCAGGGTGAACACTGAAGCTTTCTTT.

The count of this clone is one. V and J are TRBV6-1 and TRBJ1-5, with D maybe TRBD1 (5 bases). The CDR3 loop spans 14 amino acids. The germline V gene has CDR1 MNHNS and CDR2 SASEGT. V was cut by 4 bases and J by 6 bases, with 13 bases left in between. The CDR3 region has the DNA TGTGCCAGCAGTGGAGGGGCGGGGGGTCAGCCCCAGCATTTT. It translates to CASSGGAGGQPQHF.

The V gene is TRBV25-1, the J gene TRBJ2-7; a weak D match, TRBD2 (6 bases). This CDR3 contains 15 residues. The V and J ends lost 5 bases and 3 bases respectively, with 17 bases between them. Germline lookup yields CDR1 MGHDK and CDR2 SYGVNS. The DNA of the CDR3 is TGTGCCAGCAGTCCCCGTTGGCAGGGACTCTACGAGCAGTACTTC. Protein product: CASSPRWQGLYEQYF.

The J gene is TRBJ2-5, the V gene TRBV7-3, with TRBD2 identical over 10 bases. This CDR3 contains 17 residues. Germline CDR1 reads SGHTA; CDR2 reads FQGTGA. V lost 7 bases and J lost 2; bases outside the gene matches: 13. The CDR3 sequence: CASTTMGLARPQETQYF. In nucleotides, the CDR3 is TGTGCCAGCACGACGATGGGACTAGCGAGACCTCAAGAGACCCAGTACTTC.

The rearrangement joins TRBV6-5 to TRBJ2-7; 12 bases fit TRBD2. V shed 7 bases, J shed 7 bases, and the junction held 8 bases outside the gene matches. The CDR3 contains 14 residues. The germline V gene encodes CDR1 MNHEY and CDR2 SVGAGI. DNA for the CDR3: TGTGCCAGCACCCTAGCGGGAGGGCCGAGAGAGCAGTACTTC. Translation: CASTLAGGPREQYF.

This chain joins TRBV7-2 and TRBJ1-1, with TRBD1 matching 7 bases. V trimming: 6 bases; J trimming: 4 bases; junction bases outside the gene matches: 11. The germline V gene encodes CDR1 SGHTA and CDR2 FQGNSA. This CDR3 contains 15 residues. The CDR3 DNA reads as TGTGCCAGCAGACCGCAGGGGGACGATGTCACTGAAGCTTTCTTT. It translates to CASRPQGDDVTEAFF.

The chain uses TRBV5-1 and TRBJ1-5; possibly TRBD1 for D (5 bases). The V and J ends lost 2 bases and 4 bases respectively, with 10 bases between them. CDR1 SGHRS and CDR2 YFSETQ come from the germline V gene. The CDR3 is made up of 14 amino acids. The CDR3 nucleotides read TGCGCCAGCAGCTTAGGGGACGTAAATCAGCCCCAGCATTTT. Its protein is CASSLGDVNQPQHF.

In this sample, this clone turned up once. The rearrangement links TRBV1 to TRBJ2-1; whether TRBD2, the table's D call, matches the DNA was not checked. TRBV1 is designated a pseudogene. The CDR3 has 15 residues. The CDR3 bases are TGCACCAGCAGCCAAGATCAAAAGAGAGGCGATGAGCAGTTCTTC. Translation: CTSSQDQKRGDEQFF.

This clone is a singleton in its sample. The J gene is TRBJ2-5, the V gene TRBV18; 9 positions agree with TRBD1. Germline lookup yields CDR1 KGHSH and CDR2 LQKENI. The CDR3 covers 16 residues. Trimming cost V 6 bases and J 4 bases; bases outside gene matches: 12. As DNA, the CDR3 is TGTGCCAGCTCTCTCGCTCGGACAGGGGCGGGAGAGACCCAGTACTTC. Its translation: CASSLARTGAGETQYF.

The genes are TRBV6-5 and TRBJ1-2; no reliable D call. Deletions cut 4 bases from V and 0 bases from J, with 9 bases between. The CDR3 is 14 residues long. Per germline, CDR1 MNHEY and CDR2 SVGAGI. In DNA form, the CDR3 reads TGTGCCAGCAGTTCCGTATTAGCTAACTATGGCTACACCTTC. Its protein product is CASSSVLANYGYTF.

V gene TRBV5-8 combines with J gene TRBJ2-6; D might be TRBD1 or TRBD2, each matching 5 bases. The CDR3 is made up of 19 amino acids. V lost 4 bases to trimming and J lost 0 bases, with 20 bases between them. Germline lookup yields CDR1 SGHTS and CDR2 YDEGEE. CDR3 amino acids: CASSPWDERRFSGANVLTF. DNA for the CDR3: TGTGCCAGCAGCCCGTGGGACGAACGCAGATTCTCTGGGGCCAACGTCCTGACTTTC.

The chain is built from TRBV5-4 and TRBJ2-2; 8 bases map to TRBD1. This CDR3 is 14 amino acids long. The germline V gene encodes CDR1 SGHNT and CDR2 YYREEE (reference sequence). V gave up 4 bases and J gave up 6 bases; unmatched junction bases: 5. Here the CDR3 DNA reads TGTGCCAGCAGCGGTCGGACAGGGCCCGGGGAGCTGTTTTTT. Protein: CASSGRTGPGELFF.

This chain connects TRBV4-3 to TRBJ2-1; 9 bases are a match to TRBD1. The CDR3 spans 17 residues. Germline-derived CDR1 and CDR2 are LGHNA and YSLEER. V gave up 4 bases and J gave up 7 bases; unmatched junction bases: 14. This CDR3 is CASSRMGTGPLGNEQFF. CDR3 DNA: TGCGCCAGCAGCCGTATGGGGACAGGGCCGCTGGGGAATGAGCAGTTCTTC.

The chain joins TRBV5-1 to TRBJ2-7; D uncertain. The CDR3 runs to 11 residues. Trimming pared 4 bases from V and 5 bases from J, leaving 7 bases between. Looked up from germline, CDR1 is SGHRS and CDR2 is YFSETQ. The CDR3 DNA sequence: TGCGCCAGCAGCACCGAGGACGAGCAGTACTTC. This sequence encodes CASSTEDEQYF.

This clone was recorded at least ten times. The junction shows a germline mismatch at one end, possibly a read error. V usage is TRBV7-2 and J usage is TRBJ1-6; 10 bases agree with TRBD1. CDR3 length: 16 amino acids. From germline, CDR1 is SGHTA and CDR2 FQGNSA. CDR3 protein: CASSQSTGTGDSPLHF. Here the CDR3 DNA reads TGCGCCAGCAGCCAGAGTACCGGGACAGGGGATTCACCCCTCCACTTT.

The chain links TRBV6-6 to TRBJ1-1; a possible D gene is TRBD1 (5 bases). Germline-derived CDR1 and CDR2 are MNHNY and SVGAGI (reference sequence). The V and J ends lost 2 bases and 3 bases respectively, with 7 bases between them. This CDR3 comprises 13 residues. CDR3 residues: CASSYRDDTEAFF. CDR3 sequence (DNA): TGTGCCAGCAGTTACCGGGACGACACTGAAGCTTTCTTT.

This chain joins TRBV5-4 and TRBJ2-5; D may match TRBD1 or TRBD2 (5 bases each). The CDR3 is made up of 14 amino acids. V was shortened by 3 bases and J by 2 bases, with 11 bases between the two germline ends. Per the germline V gene, CDR1 is SGHNT and CDR2 is YYREEE (reference sequence). The CDR3 bases are TGTGCCAGCAGCTGGGACCGGGCACAAGAGACCCAGTACTTC. It is translated as CASSWDRAQETQYF.

V usage is TRBV29-1 and J usage is TRBJ2-2; 7 bases are shared with TRBD2. The CDR3 is 15 residues long. Germline V gives CDR1 SQVTM, CDR2 ANQGSEA. Trimming took 4 bases from V and 4 from J; bases not matched to a gene: 9. The CDR3 region has the DNA TGCAGCGTTGTGGATGGGACTAAACGCACCGGGGAGCTGTTTTTT. This encodes CSVVDGTKRTGELFF.

CDR3 nucleotide sequence: TGTGCCAGCAGCCCCAGGGGTTCAGGGGCCAACGTCCTGACTTTC. This codes for CASSPRGSGANVLTF. The chain couples TRBV5-4 to TRBJ2-6, with a possible D match to TRBD1 (6 bases). The CDR3 sequence is 15 residues long. Germline assignment: CDR1 SGHNT and CDR2 YYREEE (reference sequence). Trimming stripped 4 bases from V and 4 bases from J, with 12 bases between.

V and J are TRBV5-1 and TRBJ2-7; 10 nucleotides agree with TRBD1. With V trimmed by 4 bases and J by 2 bases, 3 bases remained unmatched. This CDR3 spans 14 amino acids. Germline V gene data show CDR1 as SGHRS and CDR2 as YFSETQ. As DNA, the CDR3 is TGCGCCAGCAGCCGGACAGGGGGGACCTACGAGCAGTACTTC. Translated, it gives CASSRTGGTYEQYF.

V and J are TRBV4-3 and TRBJ2-2; D remains unclear. The V end lost 1 base, the J end lost 6 bases, and 9 bases lay between the germline ends. This CDR3 has 14 residues. Germline CDR1 is LGHNA and CDR2 is YSLEER. CDR3 nucleotide sequence: TGCGCCAGCAGCCAAGGAGGCGGCGCCGGGGAGCTGTTTTTT. It encodes CASSQGGGAGELFF.

This clone was detected once. This rearrangement joins TRBV2 to TRBJ2-7, with 7 bases matching TRBD2. This CDR3 region has 14 residues. CDR1 and CDR2 (germline): SNHLY, FYNNEI. Losses at the gene ends were 6 bases for V and 5 bases for J; bases not matched to a gene: 10. This CDR3 is CASRQGGSLHEQYF. The CDR3 DNA sequence: TGTGCCAGCAGGCAGGGAGGGAGTCTCCACGAGCAGTACTTC. The complete variable domain, with remaining parts taken from reference TRBV2 and TRBJ2-7, reads EPEVTQTPSHQVTQMGQEVILRCVPISNHLYFYWYRQILGQKVEFLVSFYNNEISEKSEIFDDQFSVERPDGSNFTLKIRSTKLEDSAMYFCASRQGGSLHEQYFGPGTRLTVT.

The chain has TRBV11-2 and TRBJ2-7; 7 bases agree with TRBD2. V shed 5 bases and J 7 bases; nucleotides not matched to a gene: 14. The CDR3 is made up of 15 amino acids. Germline assignment: CDR1 SGHAT and CDR2 FQNNGV. For the CDR3, the DNA is TGTGCCAGCAGCGCCACCGCTAGCGGAGTGGGGGAGCAGTACTTC. It specifies CASSATASGVGEQYF.

The chain has TRBV2 and TRBJ2-5, with 9 bases lining up with TRBD1. This CDR3 comprises 15 residues. CDR1 is SNHLY and CDR2 is FYNNEI in the germline V gene. Unmatched junction bases numbered 8, after V lost 3 bases and J lost 6 bases. CDR3 sequence reads: CASSDRDRVAQTQYF. For the CDR3, the DNA is TGTGCCAGCAGTGATAGGGACAGGGTGGCTCAGACCCAGTACTTC.